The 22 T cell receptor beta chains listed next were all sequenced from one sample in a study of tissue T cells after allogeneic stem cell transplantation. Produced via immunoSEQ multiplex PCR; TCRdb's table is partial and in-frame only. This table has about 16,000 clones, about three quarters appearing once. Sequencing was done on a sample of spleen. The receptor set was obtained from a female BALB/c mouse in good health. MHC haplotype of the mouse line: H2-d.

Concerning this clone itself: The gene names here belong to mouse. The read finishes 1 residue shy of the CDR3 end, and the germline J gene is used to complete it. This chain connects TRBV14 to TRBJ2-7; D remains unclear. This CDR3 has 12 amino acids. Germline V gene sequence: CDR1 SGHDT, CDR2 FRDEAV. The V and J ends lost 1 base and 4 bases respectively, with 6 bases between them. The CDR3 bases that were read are TGTGCCAGCAGTTTCCCCATTTATGAACAGTAC. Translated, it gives CASSFPIYEQY. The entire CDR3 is CASSFPIYEQYF.

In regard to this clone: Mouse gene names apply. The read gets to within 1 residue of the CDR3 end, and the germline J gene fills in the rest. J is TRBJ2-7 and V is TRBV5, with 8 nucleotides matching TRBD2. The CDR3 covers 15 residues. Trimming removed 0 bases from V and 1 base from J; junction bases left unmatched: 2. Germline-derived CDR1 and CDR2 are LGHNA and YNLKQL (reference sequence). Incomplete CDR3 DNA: TGTGCCAGCAGCCAAGAATGGGGGGGGTCCTATGAACAGTAC. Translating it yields CASSQEWGGSYEQY. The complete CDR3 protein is CASSQEWGGSYEQYF.

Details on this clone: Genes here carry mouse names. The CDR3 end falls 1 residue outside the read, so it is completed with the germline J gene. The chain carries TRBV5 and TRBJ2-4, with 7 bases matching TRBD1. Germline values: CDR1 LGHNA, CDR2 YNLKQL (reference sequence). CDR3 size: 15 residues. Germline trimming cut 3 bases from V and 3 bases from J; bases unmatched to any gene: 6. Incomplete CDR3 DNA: TGTGCCAGCAGCCACCGACAGGGTGGACAAAACACCTTGTAC. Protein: CASSHRQGGQNTLY. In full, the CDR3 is CASSHRQGGQNTLYF.

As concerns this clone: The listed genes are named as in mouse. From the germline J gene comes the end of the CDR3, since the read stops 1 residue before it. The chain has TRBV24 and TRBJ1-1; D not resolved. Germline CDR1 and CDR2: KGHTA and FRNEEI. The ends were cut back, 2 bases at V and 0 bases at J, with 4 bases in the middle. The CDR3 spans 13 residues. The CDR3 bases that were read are TGTGCCAGCAGTCTGCGGGCAAACACAGAAGTCTTC. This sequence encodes CASSLRANTEVF. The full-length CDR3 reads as CASSLRANTEVFF.

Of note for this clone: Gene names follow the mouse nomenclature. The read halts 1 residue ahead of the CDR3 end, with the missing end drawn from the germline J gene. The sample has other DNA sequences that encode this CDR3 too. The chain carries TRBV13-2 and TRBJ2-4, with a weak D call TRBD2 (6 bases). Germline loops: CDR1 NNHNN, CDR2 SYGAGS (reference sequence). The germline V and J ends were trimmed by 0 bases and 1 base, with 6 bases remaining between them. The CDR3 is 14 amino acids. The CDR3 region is CASGDAGGQNTLYF. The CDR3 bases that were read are TGTGCCAGCGGTGATGCTGGGGGTCAAAACACCTTGTAC.

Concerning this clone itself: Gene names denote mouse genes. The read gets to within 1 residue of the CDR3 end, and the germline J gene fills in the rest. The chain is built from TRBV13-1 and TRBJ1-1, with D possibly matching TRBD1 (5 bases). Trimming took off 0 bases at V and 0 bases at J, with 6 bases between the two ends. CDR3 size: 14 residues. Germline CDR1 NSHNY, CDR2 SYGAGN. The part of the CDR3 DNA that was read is TGTGCCAGCAGTGATGTGACAGCAAACACAGAAGTCTTC. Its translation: CASSDVTANTEVF. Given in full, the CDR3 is CASSDVTANTEVFF.

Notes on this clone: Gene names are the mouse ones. The CDR3 here is CASSLRQGYAEQFF. The sequenced CDR3 bases are TGTGCCAGCAGCCTCCGACAGGGTTATGCTGAGCAGTTC. The rearrangement joins TRBV13-2 to TRBJ2-1, with TRBD1 identical over 7 bases. The CDR3 end falls 1 residue outside the read, so it is completed with the germline J gene. V shed 7 bases and J 4 bases; nucleotides not matched to a gene: 8. The CDR3 is 14 residues long. The germline gives CDR1 NNHNN, CDR2 SYGAGS (reference sequence).

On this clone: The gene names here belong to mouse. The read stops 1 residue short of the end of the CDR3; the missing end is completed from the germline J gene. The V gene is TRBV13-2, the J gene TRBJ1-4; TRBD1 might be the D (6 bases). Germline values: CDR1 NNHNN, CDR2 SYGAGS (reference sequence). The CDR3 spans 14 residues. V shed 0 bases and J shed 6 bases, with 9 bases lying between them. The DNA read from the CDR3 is TGTGCCAGCGGTGATGCATCAGGGGACGAAAGATTATTT. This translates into CASGDASGDERLF. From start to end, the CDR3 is CASGDASGDERLFF.

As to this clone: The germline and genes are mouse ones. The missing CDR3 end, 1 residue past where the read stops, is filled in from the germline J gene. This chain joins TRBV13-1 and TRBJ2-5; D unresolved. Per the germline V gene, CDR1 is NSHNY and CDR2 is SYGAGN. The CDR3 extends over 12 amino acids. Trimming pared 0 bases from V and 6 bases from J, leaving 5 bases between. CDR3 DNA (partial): TGTGCCAGCAGTGATGAAGGGGACACCCAGTAC. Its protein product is CASSDEGDTQY. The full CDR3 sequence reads CASSDEGDTQYF.

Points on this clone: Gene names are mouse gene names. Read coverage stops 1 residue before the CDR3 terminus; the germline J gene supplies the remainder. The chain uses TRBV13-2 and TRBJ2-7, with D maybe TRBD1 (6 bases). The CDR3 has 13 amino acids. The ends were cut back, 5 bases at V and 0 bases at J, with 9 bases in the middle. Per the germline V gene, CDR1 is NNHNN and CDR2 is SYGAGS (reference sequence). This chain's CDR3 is CASGDRFSYEQYF. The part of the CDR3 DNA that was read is TGTGCCAGCGGGGACAGATTCTCCTATGAACAGTAC.

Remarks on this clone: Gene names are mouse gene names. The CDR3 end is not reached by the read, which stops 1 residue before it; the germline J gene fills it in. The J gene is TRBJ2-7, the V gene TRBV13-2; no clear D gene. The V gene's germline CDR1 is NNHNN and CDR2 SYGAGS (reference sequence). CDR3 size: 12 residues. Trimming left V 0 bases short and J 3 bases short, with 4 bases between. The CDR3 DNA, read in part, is TGTGCCAGCGGTGATGGGGTCTATGAACAGTAC. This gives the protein CASGDGVYEQY. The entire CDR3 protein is CASGDGVYEQYF.

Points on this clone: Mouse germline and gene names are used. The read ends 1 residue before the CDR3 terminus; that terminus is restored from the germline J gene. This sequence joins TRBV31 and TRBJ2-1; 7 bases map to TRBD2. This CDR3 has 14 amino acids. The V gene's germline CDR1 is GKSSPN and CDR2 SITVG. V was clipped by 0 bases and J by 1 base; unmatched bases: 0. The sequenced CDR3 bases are TGTGCCTGGAGTCTTGGGGGGAACTATGCTGAGCAGTTC. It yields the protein CAWSLGGNYAEQF. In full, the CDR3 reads CAWSLGGNYAEQFF.

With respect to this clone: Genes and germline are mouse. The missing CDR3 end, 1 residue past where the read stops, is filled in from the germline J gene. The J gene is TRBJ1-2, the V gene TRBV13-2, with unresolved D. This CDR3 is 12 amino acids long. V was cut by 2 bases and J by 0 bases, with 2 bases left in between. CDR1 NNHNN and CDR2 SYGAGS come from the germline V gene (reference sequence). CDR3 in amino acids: CASGEANSDYTF. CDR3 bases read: TGTGCCAGCGGTGAAGCAAACTCCGACTACACC.

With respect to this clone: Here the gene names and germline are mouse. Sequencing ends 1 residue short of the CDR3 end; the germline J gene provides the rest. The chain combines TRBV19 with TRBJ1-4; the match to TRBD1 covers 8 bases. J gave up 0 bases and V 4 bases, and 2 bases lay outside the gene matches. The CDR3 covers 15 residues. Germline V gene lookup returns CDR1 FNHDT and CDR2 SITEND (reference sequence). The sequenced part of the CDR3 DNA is TGTGCCAGCAGTCAGGGGGCCTTTTCCAACGAAAGATTATTT. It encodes CASSQGAFSNERLF. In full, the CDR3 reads CASSQGAFSNERLFF.

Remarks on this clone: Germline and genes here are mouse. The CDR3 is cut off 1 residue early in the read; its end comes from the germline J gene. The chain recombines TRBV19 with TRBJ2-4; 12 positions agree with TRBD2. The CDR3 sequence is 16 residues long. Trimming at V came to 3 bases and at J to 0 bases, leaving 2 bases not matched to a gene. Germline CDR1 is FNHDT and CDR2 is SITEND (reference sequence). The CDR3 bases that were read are TGTGCCAGCAGTACGACTGGGGGGGCTAGTCAAAACACCTTGTAC. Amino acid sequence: CASSTTGGASQNTLY. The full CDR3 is CASSTTGGASQNTLYF.

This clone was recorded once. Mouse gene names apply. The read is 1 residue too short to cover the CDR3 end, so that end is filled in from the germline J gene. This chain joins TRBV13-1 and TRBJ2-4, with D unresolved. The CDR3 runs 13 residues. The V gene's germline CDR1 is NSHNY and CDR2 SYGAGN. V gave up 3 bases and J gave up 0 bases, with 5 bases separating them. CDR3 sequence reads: CASSGSSQNTLYF. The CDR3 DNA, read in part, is TGTGCCAGCAGTGGGTCTAGTCAAAACACCTTGTAC.

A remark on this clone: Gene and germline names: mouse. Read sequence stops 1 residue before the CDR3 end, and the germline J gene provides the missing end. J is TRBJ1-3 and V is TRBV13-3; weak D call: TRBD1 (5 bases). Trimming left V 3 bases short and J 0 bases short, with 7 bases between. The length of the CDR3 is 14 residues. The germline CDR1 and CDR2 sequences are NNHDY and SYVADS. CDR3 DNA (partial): TGTGCCAGCAGTGGGACAATTTCTGGAAATACGCTCTAT. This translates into CASSGTISGNTLY. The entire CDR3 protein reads CASSGTISGNTLYF.

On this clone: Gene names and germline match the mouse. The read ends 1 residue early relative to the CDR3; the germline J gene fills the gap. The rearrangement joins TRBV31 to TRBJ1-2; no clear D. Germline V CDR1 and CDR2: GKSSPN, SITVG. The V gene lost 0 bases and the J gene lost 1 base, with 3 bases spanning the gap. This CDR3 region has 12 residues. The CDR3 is CAWSLKNSDYTF. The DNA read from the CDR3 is TGTGCCTGGAGTCTTAAAAACTCCGACTACACC.

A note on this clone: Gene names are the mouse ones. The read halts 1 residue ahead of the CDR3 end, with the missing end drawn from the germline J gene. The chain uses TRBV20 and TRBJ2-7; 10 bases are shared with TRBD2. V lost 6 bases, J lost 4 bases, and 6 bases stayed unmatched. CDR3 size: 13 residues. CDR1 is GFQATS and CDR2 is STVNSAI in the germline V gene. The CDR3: CGAHTGGVYEQYF. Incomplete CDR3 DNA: TGTGGTGCCCACACTGGGGGGGTTTATGAACAGTAC. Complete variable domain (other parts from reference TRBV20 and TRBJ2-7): GALVYQYPRRTICKSGTSMRMECQAVGFQATSVAWYRQSPQKTFELIALSTVNSAIKYEQNFTQEKFPISHPNLSFSSMTVLNAYLEDRGLYLCGAHTGGVYEQYFGPGTRLTVL.

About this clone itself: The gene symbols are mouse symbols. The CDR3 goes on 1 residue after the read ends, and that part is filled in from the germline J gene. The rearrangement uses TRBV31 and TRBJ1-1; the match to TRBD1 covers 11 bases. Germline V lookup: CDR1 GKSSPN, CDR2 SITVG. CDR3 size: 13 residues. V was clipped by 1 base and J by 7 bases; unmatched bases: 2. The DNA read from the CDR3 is TGTGCCTGGAGTCCGGGACAGGGGGGAGAAGTCTTC. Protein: CAWSPGQGGEVF. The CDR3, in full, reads CAWSPGQGGEVFF.

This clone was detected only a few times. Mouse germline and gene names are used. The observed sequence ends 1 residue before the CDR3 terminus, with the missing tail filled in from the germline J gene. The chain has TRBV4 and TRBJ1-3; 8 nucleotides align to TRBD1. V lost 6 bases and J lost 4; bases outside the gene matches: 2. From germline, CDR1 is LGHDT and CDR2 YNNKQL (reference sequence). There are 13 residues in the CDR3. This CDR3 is CASRTGVGNTLYF. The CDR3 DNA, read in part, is TGTGCCAGCAGGACAGGGGTAGGAAATACGCTCTAT.

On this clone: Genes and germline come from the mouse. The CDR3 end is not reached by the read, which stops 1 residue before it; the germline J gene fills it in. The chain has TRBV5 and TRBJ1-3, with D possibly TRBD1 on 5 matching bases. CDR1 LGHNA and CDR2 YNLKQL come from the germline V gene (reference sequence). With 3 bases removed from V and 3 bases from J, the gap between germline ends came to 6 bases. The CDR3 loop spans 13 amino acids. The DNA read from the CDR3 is TGTGCCAGCAGCCAGGGGGATGGAAATACGCTCTAT. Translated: CASSQGDGNTLY. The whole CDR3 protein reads CASSQGDGNTLYF.